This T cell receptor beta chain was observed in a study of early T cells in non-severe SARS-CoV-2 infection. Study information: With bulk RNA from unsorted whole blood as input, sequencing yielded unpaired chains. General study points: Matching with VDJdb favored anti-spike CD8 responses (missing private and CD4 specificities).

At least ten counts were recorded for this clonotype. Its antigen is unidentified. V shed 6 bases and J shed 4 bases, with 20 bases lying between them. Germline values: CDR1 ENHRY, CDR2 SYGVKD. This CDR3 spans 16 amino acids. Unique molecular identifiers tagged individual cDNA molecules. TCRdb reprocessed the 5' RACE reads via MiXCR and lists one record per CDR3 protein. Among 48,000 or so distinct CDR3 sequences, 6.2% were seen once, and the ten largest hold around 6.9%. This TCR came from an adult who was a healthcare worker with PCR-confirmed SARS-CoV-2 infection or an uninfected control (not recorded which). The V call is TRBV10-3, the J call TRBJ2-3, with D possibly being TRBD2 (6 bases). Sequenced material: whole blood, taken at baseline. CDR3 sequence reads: CAIREPGSSRADTQYF. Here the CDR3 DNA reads TGTGCCATCAGGGAGCCCGGGAGTAGTCGAGCAGATACGCAGTATTTT.